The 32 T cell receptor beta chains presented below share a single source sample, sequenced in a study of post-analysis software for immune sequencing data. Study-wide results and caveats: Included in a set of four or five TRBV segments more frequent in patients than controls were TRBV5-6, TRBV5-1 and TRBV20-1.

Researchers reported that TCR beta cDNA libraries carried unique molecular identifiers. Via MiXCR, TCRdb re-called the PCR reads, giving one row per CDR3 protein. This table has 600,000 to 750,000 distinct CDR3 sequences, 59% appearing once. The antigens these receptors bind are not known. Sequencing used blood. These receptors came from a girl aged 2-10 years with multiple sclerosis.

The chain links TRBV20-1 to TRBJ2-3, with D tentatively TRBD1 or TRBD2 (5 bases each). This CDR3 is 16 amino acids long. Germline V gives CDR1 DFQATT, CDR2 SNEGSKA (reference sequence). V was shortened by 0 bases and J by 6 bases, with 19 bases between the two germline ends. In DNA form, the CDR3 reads TGCAGTGCTAGAGATTTGACGGGGCCCTATATGGATACGCAGTATTTT. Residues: CSARDLTGPYMDTQYF.

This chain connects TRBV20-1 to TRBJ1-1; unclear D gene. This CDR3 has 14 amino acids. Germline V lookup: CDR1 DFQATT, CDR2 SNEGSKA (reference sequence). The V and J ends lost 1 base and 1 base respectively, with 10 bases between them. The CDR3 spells CSARVRGPNTEAFF. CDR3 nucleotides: TGCAGTGCTAGAGTGCGGGGTCCGAACACTGAAGCTTTCTTT.

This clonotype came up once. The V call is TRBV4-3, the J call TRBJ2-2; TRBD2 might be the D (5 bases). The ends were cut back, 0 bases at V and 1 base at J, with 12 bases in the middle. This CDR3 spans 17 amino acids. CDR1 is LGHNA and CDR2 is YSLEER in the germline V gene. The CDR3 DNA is TGCGCCAGCAGCCAAGATCTAGGACTCAGGAACACCGGGGAGCTGTTTTTT. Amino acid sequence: CASSQDLGLRNTGELFF.

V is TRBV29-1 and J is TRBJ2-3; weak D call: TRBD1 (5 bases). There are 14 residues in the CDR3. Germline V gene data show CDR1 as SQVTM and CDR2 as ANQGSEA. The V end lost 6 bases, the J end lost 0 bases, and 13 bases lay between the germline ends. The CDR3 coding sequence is TGCAGCGTCAGGGTACACCTTAGCACAGATACGCAGTATTTT. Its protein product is CSVRVHLSTDTQYF.

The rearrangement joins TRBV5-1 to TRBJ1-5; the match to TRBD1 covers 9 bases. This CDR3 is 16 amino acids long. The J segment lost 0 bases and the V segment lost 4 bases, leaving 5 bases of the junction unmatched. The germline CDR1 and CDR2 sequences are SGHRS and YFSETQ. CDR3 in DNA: TGCGCCAGCAGCACAGGGACAGGGAATAGCAATCAGCCCCAGCATTTT. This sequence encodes CASSTGTGNSNQPQHF.

The CDR3 here is CSAISGRARSSYNEQFF. The CDR3 DNA is TGCAGTGCTATTAGCGGGAGGGCCCGTTCCTCCTACAATGAGCAGTTCTTC. This chain uses TRBV20-1 with TRBJ2-1, with 11 nucleotides matching TRBD2. Per the germline V gene, CDR1 is DFQATT and CDR2 is SNEGSKA (reference sequence). V lost 4 bases to trimming and J lost 0 bases; unmatched junction nucleotides: 8. There are 17 residues in the CDR3.

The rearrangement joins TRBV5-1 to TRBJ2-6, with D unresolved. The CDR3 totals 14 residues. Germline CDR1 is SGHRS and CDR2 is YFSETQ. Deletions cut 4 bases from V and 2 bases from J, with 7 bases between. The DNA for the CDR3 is TGCGCCAGCAGCGGGTCGGCTGGGGCCAACGTCCTGACTTTC. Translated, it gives CASSGSAGANVLTF.

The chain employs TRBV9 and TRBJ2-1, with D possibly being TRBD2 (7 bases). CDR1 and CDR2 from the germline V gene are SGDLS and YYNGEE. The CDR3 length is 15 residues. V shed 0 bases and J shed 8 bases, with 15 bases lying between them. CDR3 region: CASSVGGSGGDEQFF. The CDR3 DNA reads TGTGCCAGCAGCGTAGGCGGGAGTGGGGGCGATGAGCAGTTCTTC.

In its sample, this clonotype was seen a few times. The CDR3 here is CSARIVEQQYF. Here the CDR3 DNA reads TGCAGTGCTAGAATAGTCGAGCAGCAGTACTTC. V and J are TRBV20-1 and TRBJ2-4; D not resolved. Trimming left V 2 bases short and J 13 bases short, with 12 bases between. Per the germline V gene, CDR1 is DFQATT and CDR2 is SNEGSKA (reference sequence). This CDR3 comprises 11 residues.

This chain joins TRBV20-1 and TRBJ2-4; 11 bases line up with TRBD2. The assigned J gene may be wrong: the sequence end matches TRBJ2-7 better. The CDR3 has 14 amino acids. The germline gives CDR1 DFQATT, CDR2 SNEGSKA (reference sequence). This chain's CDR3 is CSALGLAGPYEQYF. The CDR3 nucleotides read TGCAGTGCCCTTGGACTAGCGGGCCCTTACGAGCAGTACTTC.

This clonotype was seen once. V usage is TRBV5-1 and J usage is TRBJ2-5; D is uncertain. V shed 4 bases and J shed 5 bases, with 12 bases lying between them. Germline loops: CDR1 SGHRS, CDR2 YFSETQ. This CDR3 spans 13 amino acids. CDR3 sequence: CASSQARRETQYF. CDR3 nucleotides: TGCGCCAGCAGCCAGGCCCGGCGGGAGACCCAGTACTTC.

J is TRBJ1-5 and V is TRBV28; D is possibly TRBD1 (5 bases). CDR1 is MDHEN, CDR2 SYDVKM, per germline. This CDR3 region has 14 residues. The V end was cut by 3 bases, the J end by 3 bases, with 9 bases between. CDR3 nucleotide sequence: TGTGCCAGCAGTTTGGTAGGGGTCAATCAGCCCCAGCATTTT. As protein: CASSLVGVNQPQHF.

The CDR3 is CAIQKTESGELFF. The CDR3 nucleotides are TGTGCCATCCAGAAAACCGAATCCGGGGAGCTGTTTTTT. The chain is built from TRBV10-3 and TRBJ2-2; no definite D call. V shed 8 bases and J shed 6 bases, with 13 bases lying between them. Germline V gives CDR1 ENHRY, CDR2 SYGVKD. CDR3 length equals 13 residues.

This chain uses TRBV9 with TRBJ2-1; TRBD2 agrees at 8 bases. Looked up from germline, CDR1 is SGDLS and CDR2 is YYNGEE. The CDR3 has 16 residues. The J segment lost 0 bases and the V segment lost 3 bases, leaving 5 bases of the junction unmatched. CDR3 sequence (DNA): TGTGCCAGCAGCGGACACAGCGGGAGCTCCTACAATGAGCAGTTCTTC. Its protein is CASSGHSGSSYNEQFF.

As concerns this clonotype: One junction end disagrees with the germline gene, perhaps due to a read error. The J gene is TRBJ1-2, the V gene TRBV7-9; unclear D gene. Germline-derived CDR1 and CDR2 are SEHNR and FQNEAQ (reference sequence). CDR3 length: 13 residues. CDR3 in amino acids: CASGLGEDAGHTF. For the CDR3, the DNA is TGTGCCAGCGGCTTAGGAGAGGATGCTGGCCACACCTTC.

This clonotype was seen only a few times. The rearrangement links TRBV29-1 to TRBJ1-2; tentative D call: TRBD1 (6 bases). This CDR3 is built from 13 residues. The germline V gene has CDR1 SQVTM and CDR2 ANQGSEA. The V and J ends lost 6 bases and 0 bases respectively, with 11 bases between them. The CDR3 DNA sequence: TGCAGCGTCAGACAGGATACTAACTATGGCTACACCTTC. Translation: CSVRQDTNYGYTF.

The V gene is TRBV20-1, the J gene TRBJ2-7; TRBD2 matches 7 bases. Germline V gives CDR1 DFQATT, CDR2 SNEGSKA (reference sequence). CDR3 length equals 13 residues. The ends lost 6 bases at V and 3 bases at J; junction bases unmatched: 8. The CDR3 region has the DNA TGCAGTGCAGTGGGGGGGAGCGACTACGAGCAGTACTTC. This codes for CSAVGGSDYEQYF.

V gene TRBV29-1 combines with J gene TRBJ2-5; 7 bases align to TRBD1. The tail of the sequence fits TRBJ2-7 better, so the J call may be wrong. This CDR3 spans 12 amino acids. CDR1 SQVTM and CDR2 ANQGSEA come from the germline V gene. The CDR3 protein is CSVTQGSYEQYF. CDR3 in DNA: TGCAGCGTTACACAGGGGAGTTACGAGCAGTACTTC.

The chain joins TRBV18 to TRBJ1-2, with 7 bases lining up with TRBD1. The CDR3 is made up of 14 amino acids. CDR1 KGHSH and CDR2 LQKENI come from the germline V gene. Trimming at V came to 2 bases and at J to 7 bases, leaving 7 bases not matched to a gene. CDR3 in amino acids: CASSPWGDSGGYTF. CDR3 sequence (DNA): TGTGCCAGCTCACCATGGGGGGACAGTGGTGGCTACACCTTC.

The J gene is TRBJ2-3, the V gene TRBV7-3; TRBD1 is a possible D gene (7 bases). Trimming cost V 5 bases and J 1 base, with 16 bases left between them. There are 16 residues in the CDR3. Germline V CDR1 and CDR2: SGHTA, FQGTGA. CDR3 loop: CASSHQGGGGTDTQYF. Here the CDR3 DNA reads TGTGCCAGCAGCCACCAGGGGGGCGGTGGCACAGATACGCAGTATTTT.

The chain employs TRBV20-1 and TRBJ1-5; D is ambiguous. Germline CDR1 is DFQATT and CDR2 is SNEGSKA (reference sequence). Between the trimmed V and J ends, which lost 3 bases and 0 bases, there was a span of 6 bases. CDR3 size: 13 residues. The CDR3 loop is CSASFGSNQPQHF. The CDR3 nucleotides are TGCAGTGCTAGCTTTGGTAGCAATCAGCCCCAGCATTTT.

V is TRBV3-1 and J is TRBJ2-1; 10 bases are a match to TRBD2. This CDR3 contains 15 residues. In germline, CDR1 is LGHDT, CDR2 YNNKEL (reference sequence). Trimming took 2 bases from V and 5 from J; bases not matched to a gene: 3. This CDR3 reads CASSQRAGGDNEQFF. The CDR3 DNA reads TGTGCCAGCAGCCAACGAGCGGGAGGGGACAATGAGCAGTTCTTC.

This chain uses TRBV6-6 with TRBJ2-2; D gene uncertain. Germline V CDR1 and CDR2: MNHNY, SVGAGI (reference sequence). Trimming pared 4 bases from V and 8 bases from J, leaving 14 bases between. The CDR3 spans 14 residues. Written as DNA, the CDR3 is TGTGCCAGCAGTTTGACTTCAACGGTGGGGGAGCTGTTTTTT. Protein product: CASSLTSTVGELFF.

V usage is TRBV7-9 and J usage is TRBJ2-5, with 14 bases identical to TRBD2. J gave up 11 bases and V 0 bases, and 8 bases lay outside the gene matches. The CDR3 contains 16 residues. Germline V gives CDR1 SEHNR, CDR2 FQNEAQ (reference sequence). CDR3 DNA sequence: TGTGCCAGCAGCTTAGCTGGGACTAGCGGGAGAGGTGAGCAGTACTTC. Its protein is CASSLAGTSGRGEQYF.

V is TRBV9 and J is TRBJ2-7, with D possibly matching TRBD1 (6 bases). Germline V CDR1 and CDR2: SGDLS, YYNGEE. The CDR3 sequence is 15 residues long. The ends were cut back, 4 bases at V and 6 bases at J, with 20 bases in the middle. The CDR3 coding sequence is TGTGCCAGCAGCCTCCGAAGGGACATCCATGCCGAGCAGTACTTC. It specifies CASSLRRDIHAEQYF.

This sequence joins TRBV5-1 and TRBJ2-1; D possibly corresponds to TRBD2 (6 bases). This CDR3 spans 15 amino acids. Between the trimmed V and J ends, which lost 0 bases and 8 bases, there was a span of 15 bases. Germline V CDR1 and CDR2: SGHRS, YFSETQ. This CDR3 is CASSLGVASVDEQFF. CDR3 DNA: TGCGCCAGCAGCTTGGGTGTGGCTAGCGTCGATGAGCAGTTCTTC.

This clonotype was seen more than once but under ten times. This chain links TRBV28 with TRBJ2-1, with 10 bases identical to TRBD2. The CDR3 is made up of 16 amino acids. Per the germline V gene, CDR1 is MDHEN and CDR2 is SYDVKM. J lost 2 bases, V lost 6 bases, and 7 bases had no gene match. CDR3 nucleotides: TGTGCCAGCAGCACCCCAGCGGGAGGGGCCTACAATGAGCAGTTCTTC. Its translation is CASSTPAGGAYNEQFF.

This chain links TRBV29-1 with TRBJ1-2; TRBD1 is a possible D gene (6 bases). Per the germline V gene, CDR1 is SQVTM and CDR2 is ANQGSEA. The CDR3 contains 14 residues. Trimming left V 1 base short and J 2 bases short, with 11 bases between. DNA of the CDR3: TGCAGCGTTGAAGTCCGGGGGCGCAACTATGGCTACACCTTC. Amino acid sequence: CSVEVRGRNYGYTF.

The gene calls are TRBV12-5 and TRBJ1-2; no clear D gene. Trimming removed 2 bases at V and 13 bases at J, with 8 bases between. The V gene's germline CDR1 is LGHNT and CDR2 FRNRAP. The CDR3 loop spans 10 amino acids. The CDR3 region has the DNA TGTGCTAGTGGTTTGTCCCACTCCACCTTC. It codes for CASGLSHSTF. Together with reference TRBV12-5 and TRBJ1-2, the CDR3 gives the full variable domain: DARVTQTPRHKVTEMGQEVTMRCQPILGHNTVFWYRQTMMQGLELLAYFRNRAPLDDSGMPKDRFSAEMPDATLATLKIQPSEPRDSAVYFCASGLSHSTFGSGTRLTVV.

CDR3 DNA: TGCGCCAGCCGGCTGACTCTGAGCTCCTACAATGAGCAGTTCTTC. Amino acids: CASRLTLSSYNEQFF. V and J are TRBV5-1 and TRBJ2-1; no clear D gene. The CDR3 consists of 15 residues. The ends were cut back, 7 bases at V and 0 bases at J, with 14 bases in the middle. Germline CDR1 is SGHRS and CDR2 is YFSETQ.

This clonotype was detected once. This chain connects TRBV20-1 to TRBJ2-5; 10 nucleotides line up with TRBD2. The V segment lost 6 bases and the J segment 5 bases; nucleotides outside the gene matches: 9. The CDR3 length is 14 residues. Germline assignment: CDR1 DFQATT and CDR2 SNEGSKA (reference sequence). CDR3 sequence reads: CSAPTSGMAETQYF. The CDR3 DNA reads TGCAGTGCCCCAACTAGCGGGATGGCGGAGACCCAGTACTTC.

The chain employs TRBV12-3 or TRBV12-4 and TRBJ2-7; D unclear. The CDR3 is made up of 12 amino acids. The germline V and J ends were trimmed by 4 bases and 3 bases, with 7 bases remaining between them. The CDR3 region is CASSSLIYEQYF. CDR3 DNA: TGTGCCAGCAGTTCCCTTATCTACGAGCAGTACTTC.